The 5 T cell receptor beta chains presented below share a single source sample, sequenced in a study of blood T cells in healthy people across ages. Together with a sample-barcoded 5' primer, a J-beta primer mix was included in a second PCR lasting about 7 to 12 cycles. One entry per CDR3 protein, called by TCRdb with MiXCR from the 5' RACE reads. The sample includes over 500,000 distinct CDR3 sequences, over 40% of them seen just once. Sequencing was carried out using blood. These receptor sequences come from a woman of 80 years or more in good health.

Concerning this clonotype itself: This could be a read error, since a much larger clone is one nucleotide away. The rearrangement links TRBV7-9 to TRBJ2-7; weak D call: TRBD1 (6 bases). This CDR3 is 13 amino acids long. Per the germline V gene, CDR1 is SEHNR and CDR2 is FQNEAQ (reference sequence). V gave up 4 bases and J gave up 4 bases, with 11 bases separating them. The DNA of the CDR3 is TGTGCCAGCAGCTGCCGGACAGTTTACGAGCAGTACTTC. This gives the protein CASSCRTVYEQYF.

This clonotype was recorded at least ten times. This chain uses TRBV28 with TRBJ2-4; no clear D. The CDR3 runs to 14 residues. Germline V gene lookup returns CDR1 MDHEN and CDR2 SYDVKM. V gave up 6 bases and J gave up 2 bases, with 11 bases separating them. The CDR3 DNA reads TGTGCCAGCAGCCCGGTGCAGACCAAAAACATTCAGTACTTC. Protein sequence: CASSPVQTKNIQYF.

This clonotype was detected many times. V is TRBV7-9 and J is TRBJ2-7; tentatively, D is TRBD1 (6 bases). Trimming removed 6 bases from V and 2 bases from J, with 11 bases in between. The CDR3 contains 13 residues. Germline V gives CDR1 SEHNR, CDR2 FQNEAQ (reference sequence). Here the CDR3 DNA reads TGTGCCAGCAGTTATGGGACAACCTACGAGCAGTACTTC. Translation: CASSYGTTYEQYF.

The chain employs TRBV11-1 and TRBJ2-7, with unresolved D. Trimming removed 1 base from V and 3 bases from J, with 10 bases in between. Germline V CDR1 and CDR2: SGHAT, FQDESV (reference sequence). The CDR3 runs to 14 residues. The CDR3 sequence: CASSLERRVYEQYF. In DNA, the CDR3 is TGTGCCAGCAGCTTAGAAAGAAGGGTCTACGAGCAGTACTTC.

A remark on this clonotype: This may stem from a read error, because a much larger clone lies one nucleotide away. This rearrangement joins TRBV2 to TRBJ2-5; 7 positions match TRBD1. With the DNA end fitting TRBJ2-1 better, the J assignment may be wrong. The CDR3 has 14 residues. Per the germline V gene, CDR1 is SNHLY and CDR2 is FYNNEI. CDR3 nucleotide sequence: TGTGCCAGCCGAGAACGGGACAGCCAAGAGACCCAGTTCTTC. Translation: CASRERDSQETQFF.